The clone carrying this T cell receptor (beta chain) was seen a few times. The sample comes from a study of T-cell memory formation after mild COVID-19. One entry per CDR3 protein, called by TCRdb with MiXCR from the 5' RACE reads. This table holds roughly 620,000 distinct CDR3 sequences, roughly 18% found once. Germline CDR1 reads GTSNPN; CDR2 reads SVGIG (reference sequence). Germline trimming cut 3 bases from V and 6 bases from J; bases unmatched to any gene: 13. The CDR3 length is 15 residues. The TCR comes from an adult woman who had mild COVID-19 (a few samples of this study predate the infection). Cell type and time point are not known. V is TRBV30 and J is TRBJ2-7; 8 bases align to TRBD1. The sample consisted of PBMCs or a T cell subset sorted from them (not recorded which). Written as DNA, the CDR3 is TGTGCCTGGAGGCGCCAGGGGGCGCCCCCCCCCGAGCAGTACTTC. It is translated as CAWRRQGAPPPEQYF.